This record covers a single T cell receptor (beta chain). No cognate antigen has been identified for it. The sample holds no much larger clone one base away, and base qualities are not on file. What the treatment or condition label conveys for this sample: allogeneic hematopoietic cell transplantation with graft depleted of TCRalphabeta T cells and CD19 B cells. The transplant recipients were children given TCRalphabeta/CD19-depleted allogeneic hematopoietic cell grafts. Library preparation was by PCR. The sequencing machine was an Illumina HiSeq 2500. TCR library preparation used molecular barcoding, with unique molecular identifiers applied to normalize quantification of the TCRbeta repertoire. Clones were called with MiXCR by TCRdb after fastp trimmed the public reads at Q25, and only in-frame beta chains were retained. CDR3 protein sequences are deduplicated, and each keeps its most common genes and DNA. Across this sample there are around 270,000 distinct CDR3 sequences, with over 7% seen only once. Approximately 9% of the sample lies in the top ten.

The data are from a study of T-cell reconstitution after alpha-beta-depleted transplantation in children (TCRdb year 2016). Background on the whole study: The study quantitatively tracked T-cell immune reconstitution after TCRalphabeta/CD19-depleted allogeneic hematopoietic cell transplantation in children using TCR repertoire profiling. Paper-wide results and their limitations: The apparently early alphabetaT-cell count recovery about two months after transplant was reportedly dependent on only several hundred rapidly expanded clones derived from non-depleted graft cells. The high TCRbeta diversity at day 60 in some patients was ascribed to recipient T cells and intrathymic progenitors that had survived conditioning. Hyperexpanded clone frequencies declined over subsequent months; after one year, T-cell counts and TCRbeta diversity were mostly attributed to newly produced T cells.

Including cysteine and phenylalanine, the CDR3 has 14 amino acids. This entry keeps only the CDR3 DNA: 42 bases, framed from base 1. Cut back by 4 bases and 8 bases, the V and J ends lie 16 bases apart. From a lookup of the germline V gene, CDR1 and CDR2 are SGDLS and YYNGEE. The sequence is built from TRBV9 and TRBJ2-1, with the D gene not clear enough to name. The source is a female patient aged 2 to 10 who had a stem cell transplant for Fanconi anemia, so the T cells may come from the graft donor. Sequences were derived from peripheral blood, sampled 360 days after TCRalphabeta/CD19-depleted stem cell transplant. In nucleotides, the sequence is TGTGCCAGCAGCTCGAGGTTAGAAATCCATGAGCAGTTCTTC. Its coded protein is CASSSRLEIHEQFF. Joined to the reference TRBV9 and TRBJ2-1 proteins, this CDR3 gives the full variable domain: DSGVTQTPKHLITATGQRVTLRCSPRSGDLSVYWYQQSLDQGLQFLIQYYNGEERAKGNILERFSAQQFPDLHSELNLSSLELGDSALYFCASSSRLEIHEQFFGPGTRLTVL.